This TCR beta chain emerged from a study of T cells in Graves' hyperthyroidism and ophthalmopathy. This CDR3 spans 15 amino acids. Germline V gene sequence: CDR1 SGHVS, CDR2 FQNEAQ. Trimming took off 4 bases at V and 7 bases at J, with 19 bases between the two ends. The table lists this clonotype with many counts. RNA transcripts gave rise to amplified TCR beta CDR3 regions. First-round RT-PCR with HTBI primers amplified the TCR CDR3 region. TCRdb re-analysed the multiplex PCR reads in MiXCR, keeping a single row per CDR3 protein. The table records under 350,000 distinct CDR3 sequences, 21% of them present only once.

The V and J genes are TRBV7-8 and TRBJ1-2; D possibly corresponds to TRBD1 (6 bases). The receptor was derived from a woman aged 45-60 years with Graves' hyperthyroidism. The sequenced sample consisted of blood. CDR3 coding DNA: TGTGCCAGCAGCTCTAATAAACGGGGGCGTTCTGGCTACACCTTC. This gives the protein CASSSNKRGRSGYTF.